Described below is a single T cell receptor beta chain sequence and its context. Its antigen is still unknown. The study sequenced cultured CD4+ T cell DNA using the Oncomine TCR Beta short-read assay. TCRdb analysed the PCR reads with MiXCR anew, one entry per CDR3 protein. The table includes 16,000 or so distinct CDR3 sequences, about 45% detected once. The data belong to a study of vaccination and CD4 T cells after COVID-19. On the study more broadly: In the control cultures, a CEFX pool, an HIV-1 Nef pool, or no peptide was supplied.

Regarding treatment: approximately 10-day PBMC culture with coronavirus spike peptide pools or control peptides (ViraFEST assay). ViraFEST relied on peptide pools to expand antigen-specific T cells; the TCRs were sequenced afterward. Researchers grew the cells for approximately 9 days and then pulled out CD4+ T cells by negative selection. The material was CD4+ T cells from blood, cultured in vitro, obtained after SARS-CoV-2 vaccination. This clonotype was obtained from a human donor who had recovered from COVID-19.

The CDR3 spells CSASKGAADYGYTF. CDR3 bases: TGCAGTGCTTCCAAGGGGGCAGCGGACTATGGCTACACCTTC. This chain links TRBV20-1 with TRBJ1-2; 7 positions match TRBD1. With 5 bases clipped from V and 3 bases from J, the junction kept 9 bases outside the gene matches. This CDR3 has 14 residues. CDR1 is DFQATT and CDR2 is SNEGSKA in the germline V gene (reference sequence).